Listed here is a single TCR beta chain. Its antigen is unknown. PCR involved 60 Vbeta and 13 Jbeta primers. TCRdb's table, derived via immunoSEQ multiplex PCR, lists solely in-frame clones and lacks some. The top ten clones hold 7.5% to 9% of a sample with roughly 120,000 clones, over 70% of them seen once. The data were taken from a study of cytomegalovirus exposure and HLA in healthy donors. Study-wide points: In vitro assays verified that a few CMV-associated chains recognized CMV antigens specifically. Cytomegalovirus association was assigned to about 180 TCR beta chains. An analysis done earlier found most TCR beta V segments productive about 87% or about 30% of the time.

The length of the CDR3 is 15 residues. Trimming cost V 3 bases and J 4 bases; bases outside gene matches: 7. Germline V gene data show CDR1 as SGDLS and CDR2 as YYNGEE. This chain links TRBV9 with TRBJ2-5; 9 bases are a match to TRBD2. Sequencing was carried out using PBMCs. The receptor's source is a female donor in good health and CMV-seropositive. CDR3 sequence: CASSGPGTSLETQYF. The CDR3 nucleotides read TGTGCCAGCAGCGGCCCCGGGACTAGCCTAGAGACCCAGTACTTC.